The 22 T cell receptor beta chains given below trace back to one sample, sequenced in a study of naive and memory T cell subsets. The beta constant-region primer was an equimolar mix of two oligonucleotides covering TRBC1 and TRBC2. The ligated cDNA underwent four PCR rounds using SP2 and nested alpha and beta constant-region primers. TCRdb itself ran the UMI-ligation and nested PCR reads through MiXCR, one entry per CDR3 protein. The data contain over 80,000 distinct CDR3 sequences, about 11% of them seen just once; the ten biggest clones take up around 0.13%. Antigen specificity for these receptors is unknown. Whole-study results and caveats: Possibly reflecting memory cells re-expressing CD45RA, a few larger clonotypes occurred in naive repertoires, especially CD8.

The material sequenced was naive CD4+ T cells from blood. The receptors derive from a human donor in good health.

This clonotype was counted only a few times. The chain links TRBV5-4 to TRBJ2-1; 12 bases agree with TRBD1. The V gene end was trimmed by 5 bases and the J gene end by 7 bases; junction bases not matched to a gene: 13. Germline-derived CDR1 and CDR2 are SGHNT and YYREEE (reference sequence). CDR3 size: 17 residues. The CDR3 DNA is TGTGCCAGCAGTCCAAGTACCGGGACAGGGGGCCGAAATGAGCAGTTCTTC. Translating gives CASSPSTGTGGRNEQFF.

This clonotype appeared many times. The genes are TRBV7-2 and TRBJ2-3, with D possibly TRBD2 on 5 matching bases. There are 15 residues in the CDR3. Germline CDR1 SGHTA, CDR2 FQGNSA. Trimming pared 5 bases from V and 2 bases from J, leaving 14 bases between. As DNA, the CDR3 is TGTGCCAGCAGCCCGCGACTACCCCCCACAGATACGCAGTATTTT. This codes for CASSPRLPPTDTQYF.

The chain combines TRBV6-1 with TRBJ2-3, with D unclear. CDR3 size: 13 residues. Germline loops: CDR1 MNHNS, CDR2 SASEGT. V shed 5 bases and J shed 4 bases, with 10 bases lying between them. The CDR3 sequence: CASSQEGADTQYF. DNA of the CDR3: TGTGCCAGCAGTCAGGAAGGAGCAGATACGCAGTATTTT.

This clonotype was recorded many times. DNA of the CDR3: TGTGCCAGCACCTCGCAACTAGCGGGATTCCCCTACGAGCAGTACTTC. It translates to CASTSQLAGFPYEQYF. The gene calls are TRBV6-1 and TRBJ2-7; 10 nucleotides agree with TRBD2. This CDR3 has 16 residues. In germline, CDR1 is MNHNS, CDR2 SASEGT. V was pared by 7 bases and J by 2 bases, with 11 bases of the junction left unmatched.

The rearrangement links TRBV6-5 to TRBJ1-6; perhaps TRBD1 as D (5 bases). The CDR3 contains 16 residues. V was trimmed by 2 bases and J by 7 bases, leaving 15 bases between them. Looked up from germline, CDR1 is MNHEY and CDR2 is SVGAGI. The CDR3 here is CASSYPPAGSNSPLHF. CDR3 DNA: TGTGCCAGCAGTTACCCCCCCGCAGGGTCGAATTCACCCCTCCACTTT.

V and J are TRBV11-2 and TRBJ1-5; D call uncertain. CDR3 length: 14 amino acids. The ends were cut back, 3 bases at V and 5 bases at J, with 11 bases in the middle. CDR1 is SGHAT and CDR2 is FQNNGV in the germline V gene. CDR3 bases: TGTGCCAGCAGCTTGGGGATCGGGTATCAGCCCCAGCATTTT. It yields the protein CASSLGIGYQPQHF.

The table lists this clonotype with a few counts. CDR3 loop: CASSVEHRANEQFF. CDR3 in DNA: TGTGCCAGCAGCGTAGAACACAGGGCCAATGAGCAGTTCTTC. The chain combines TRBV9 with TRBJ2-1; D may be TRBD1 (6 bases). Trimming removed 0 bases at V and 6 bases at J, with 10 bases between. The CDR3 covers 14 residues. The germline gives CDR1 SGDLS, CDR2 YYNGEE.

This clonotype was seen a few times. The DNA of the CDR3 is TGTGCCAGCAGCCAAGAAGGGACAGGGGTGATCTCTGGGGCCAACGTCCTGACTTTC. Translating it yields CASSQEGTGVISGANVLTF. V gene TRBV4-2 combines with J gene TRBJ2-6, with TRBD1 identical over 10 bases. This CDR3 has 19 amino acids. Germline lookup yields CDR1 LGHNA and CDR2 YNFKEQ. The V segment lost 0 bases and the J segment 0 bases; nucleotides outside the gene matches: 5.

The CDR3 loop is CASSLQGKATEAFF. In DNA, the CDR3 is TGTGCCAGCAGCTTACAGGGCAAGGCGACCGAAGCTTTCTTT. The chain uses TRBV11-2 and TRBJ1-1, with D perhaps matching TRBD1 (5 bases). CDR3 length equals 14 residues. The V gene's germline CDR1 is SGHAT and CDR2 FQNNGV. Trimming removed 2 bases from V and 8 bases from J, with 15 bases in between.

This rearrangement joins TRBV6-2 or TRBV6-3 to TRBJ1-5; maybe TRBD1 (6 bases). Germline V gene sequence: CDR1 MNHEY, CDR2 SVGEGT. The CDR3 length is 16 residues. V lost 7 bases and J 6 bases, leaving 22 bases between the germline ends. The DNA for the CDR3 is TGTGCCAGCATGATCGGGGCAGGGGATGTGGGTCAGCCCCAGCATTTT. Amino acids: CASMIGAGDVGQPQHF.

This clonotype was seen only a few times. This rearrangement joins TRBV11-2 to TRBJ2-1; 8 nucleotides align to TRBD1. The CDR3 spans 16 residues. Germline V CDR1 and CDR2: SGHAT, FQNNGV. V lost 5 bases and J lost 11; bases outside the gene matches: 17. CDR3 sequence: CASSLYGTGMKNKQFF. The CDR3, as DNA: TGTGCCAGCAGCCTGTACGGGACAGGAATGAAGAATAAGCAGTTCTTC.

At least ten counts were recorded for this clonotype. The rearrangement joins TRBV29-1 to TRBJ2-3; D is ambiguous. Germline CDR1 SQVTM, CDR2 ANQGSEA. CDR3 length equals 11 residues. V dropped 2 bases and J dropped 9 bases, with 9 bases sitting between them. CDR3 nucleotides: TGCAGCGTTGAAAGCCTAGACACGCAGTATTTT. Amino acids: CSVESLDTQYF.

This clonotype was counted ten times or more. V and J are TRBV20-1 and TRBJ1-5; possibly TRBD1 for D (5 bases). Trimming removed 4 bases at V and 2 bases at J, with 12 bases between. CDR1 is DFQATT, CDR2 SNEGSKA, per germline (reference sequence). This CDR3 is built from 14 residues. The CDR3 spells CSAKGDAGNQPQHF. The CDR3 nucleotides are TGCAGTGCTAAAGGGGACGCTGGCAATCAGCCCCAGCATTTT.

This clonotype turned up a few times. The junction does not match germline at one end; this may be a read error. This CDR3 reads CASSYSTSGSHEQYF. In DNA form, the CDR3 reads TGTGCCAGTAGTTACAGTACTAGCGGGAGCCACGAGCAGTACTTC. The chain links TRBV6-6 to TRBJ2-7; TRBD2 matches 11 bases. Germline values: CDR1 MNHNY, CDR2 SVGAGI (reference sequence). This CDR3 spans 15 amino acids.

This clonotype was recorded at least ten times. The chain couples TRBV7-2 to TRBJ2-7; no reliable D call. The V and J ends lost 1 base and 4 bases respectively, with 5 bases between them. CDR1 is SGHTA, CDR2 FQGNSA, per germline. The CDR3 sequence is 12 residues long. CDR3 sequence reads: CASSLVSYEQYF. The CDR3 nucleotides read TGTGCCAGCAGCTTAGTGTCGTACGAGCAGTACTTC.

This clonotype was picked up a small number of times. This chain connects TRBV19 to TRBJ2-5; D perhaps matches TRBD1 (6 bases). The CDR3 loop spans 15 amino acids. The V gene lost 8 bases and the J gene lost 4 bases, with 20 bases spanning the gap. Per the germline V gene, CDR1 is LNHDA and CDR2 is SQIVND (reference sequence). CDR3 sequence: CASGKNRAEGETQYF. CDR3 in DNA: TGTGCCAGTGGCAAAAACAGGGCAGAGGGAGAGACCCAGTACTTC.

The chain employs TRBV7-2 and TRBJ2-2, with 12 bases matching TRBD2. The CDR3 has 18 amino acids. Trimming removed 7 bases from V and 5 bases from J; junction bases left unmatched: 14. Germline V lookup: CDR1 SGHTA, CDR2 FQGNSA. CDR3 bases: TGTGCCAGCACCCCAAACCCGACTAGCGGGAGCCGTACCGGGGAGCTGTTTTTT. Amino acid sequence: CASTPNPTSGSRTGELFF.

The chain links TRBV27 to TRBJ1-6, with unresolved D. The CDR3 sequence is 15 residues long. The germline V gene has CDR1 MNHEY and CDR2 SMNVEV (reference sequence). V lost 7 bases and J lost 10, with 20 bases in between. CDR3 in DNA: TGTGCCAGCAAACCCCAGGAGGGCTCTGGCTCACCCCTCCACTTT. It specifies CASKPQEGSGSPLHF.

This chain links TRBV12-3 or TRBV12-4 with TRBJ1-4; D not certain. CDR3 length: 15 amino acids. With 2 bases removed from V and 0 bases from J, the gap between germline ends came to 7 bases. The DNA for the CDR3 is TGTGCCAGCAGTTTAAACGGCGCAACTAATGAAAAACTGTTTTTT. Its translation: CASSLNGATNEKLFF.

J is TRBJ1-5 and V is TRBV13, with D maybe TRBD1 (5 bases). Germline CDR1 reads PRHDT; CDR2 reads FYEKMQ (reference sequence). This CDR3 region has 14 residues. The V gene lost 2 bases and the J gene lost 5 bases, with 10 bases spanning the gap. The CDR3 protein is CASSLRPGDQPQHF. The CDR3 bases are TGTGCCAGCAGCTTAAGGCCGGGGGATCAGCCCCAGCATTTT.

This clonotype has just a few counts. V and J are TRBV4-1 and TRBJ2-1; 11 bases map to TRBD2. The CDR3 loop spans 16 amino acids. Looked up from germline, CDR1 is MGHRA and CDR2 is YSYEKL. V dropped 1 base and J dropped 4; count of bases not matched to a gene: 3. CDR3 amino acids: CASSQGGTSGYNEQFF. As DNA, the CDR3 is TGCGCCAGCAGCCAAGGAGGGACTAGCGGATACAATGAGCAGTTCTTC.

The CDR3 DNA sequence: TGTGCCAGCAGCTCCACCCTGGGAAACACCATATATTTT. As protein: CASSSTLGNTIYF. The chain has TRBV21-1 and TRBJ1-3; TRBD1 was called by the table and not checked on the DNA. TRBV21-1 is deemed a pseudogene. The CDR3 is 13 amino acids.